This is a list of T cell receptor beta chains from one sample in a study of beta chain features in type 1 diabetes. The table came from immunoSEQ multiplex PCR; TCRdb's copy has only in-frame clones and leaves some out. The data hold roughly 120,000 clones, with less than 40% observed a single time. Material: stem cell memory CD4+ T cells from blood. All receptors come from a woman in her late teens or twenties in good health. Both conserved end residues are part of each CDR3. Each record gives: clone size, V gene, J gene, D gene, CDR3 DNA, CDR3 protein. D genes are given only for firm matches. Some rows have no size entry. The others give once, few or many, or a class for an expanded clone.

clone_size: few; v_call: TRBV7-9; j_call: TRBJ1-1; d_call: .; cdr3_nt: TGTGCCAGCAGCTTGGGCAGCCTGAACACTGAAGCTTTCTTT; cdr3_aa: CASSLGSLNTEAFF
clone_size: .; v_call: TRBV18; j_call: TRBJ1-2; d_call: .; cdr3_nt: TGTGCCAGCTCACCTTCCGTAAATAACTATGGCTACACCTTC; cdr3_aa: CASSPSVNNYGYTF
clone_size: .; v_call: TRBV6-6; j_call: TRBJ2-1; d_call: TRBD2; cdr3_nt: TGTGCCAGCAGTCTCGGGACTAGCGGCAATGAGCAGTTCTTC; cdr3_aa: CASSLGTSGNEQFF
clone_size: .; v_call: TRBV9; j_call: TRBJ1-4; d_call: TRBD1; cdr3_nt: TGTGCCAGCAGCCCACAGGGGGTTCGGGAAAAACTGTTTTTT; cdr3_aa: CASSPQGVREKLFF
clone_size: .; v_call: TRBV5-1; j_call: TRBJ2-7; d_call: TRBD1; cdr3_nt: TGCGCCAGCAGCCGGGACAGGAGACCTTCCGAGCAGTACTTC; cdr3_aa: CASSRDRRPSEQYF
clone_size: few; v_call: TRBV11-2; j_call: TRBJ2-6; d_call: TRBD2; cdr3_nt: TGTGCCAGCAGCCTAGTCGGGGGGGCAACTGGGGCCAACGTCCTGACTTTC; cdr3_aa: CASSLVGGATGANVLTF
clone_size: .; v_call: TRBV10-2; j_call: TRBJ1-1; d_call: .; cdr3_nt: TGCGCCAGCAGTGTGGACAGGAACACTGAAGCTTTCTTT; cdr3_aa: CASSVDRNTEAFF
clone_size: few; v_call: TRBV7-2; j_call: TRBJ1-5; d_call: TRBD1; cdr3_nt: TGTGCCAGCAGTTCGGACAGGGCGTATCAGCCCCAGCATTTT; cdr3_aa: CASSSDRAYQPQHF
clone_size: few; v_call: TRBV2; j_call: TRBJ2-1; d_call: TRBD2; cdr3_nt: TGTGCCAGCGTCTCGGGGGGACTAGCGGGAGATTACAATGAGCAGTTCTTC; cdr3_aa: CASVSGGLAGDYNEQFF
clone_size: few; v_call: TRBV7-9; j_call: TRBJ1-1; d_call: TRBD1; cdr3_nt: TGTGCCAGCAGAACCCTTCTCCGGGACAGGGGGCGTTTCACTGAAGCTTTCTTT; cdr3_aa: CASRTLLRDRGRFTEAFF
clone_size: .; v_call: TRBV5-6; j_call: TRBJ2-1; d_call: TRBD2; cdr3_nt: TGTGCCAGCAGCTTGGCTGGTAGCGGGCCATCAACGGCCGAGTTCTTC; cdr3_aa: CASSLAGSGPSTAEFF
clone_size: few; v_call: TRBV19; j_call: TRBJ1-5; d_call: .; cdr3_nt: TGTGCCAGTAGGGACTTCGAGGGAGGACAGCCCCAGCATTTT; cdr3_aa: CASRDFEGGQPQHF
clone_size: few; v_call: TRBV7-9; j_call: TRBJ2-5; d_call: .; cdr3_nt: TGTGCCAGCCGCCATCAGACAGCCCCCTACCAAGAGACCCAGTACTTC; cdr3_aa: CASRHQTAPYQETQYF
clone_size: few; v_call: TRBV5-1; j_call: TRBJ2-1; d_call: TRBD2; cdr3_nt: TGCGCCAGCAGCTCTGGACTAGCGGGAGATAATGAGCAGTTCTTC; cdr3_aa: CASSSGLAGDNEQFF
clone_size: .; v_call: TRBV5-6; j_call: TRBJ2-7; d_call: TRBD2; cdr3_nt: TGTGCCAGCAGCCTGATACAGGGACTAGCGGGGGGGGCCTACGAGCAGTACTTC; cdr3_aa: CASSLIQGLAGGAYEQYF
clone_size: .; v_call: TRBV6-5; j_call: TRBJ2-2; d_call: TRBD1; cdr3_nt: TGTGCCAGCAGTTACAGAGGGACAGGGGCCGGGGAGCTGTTTTTT; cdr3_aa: CASSYRGTGAGELFF
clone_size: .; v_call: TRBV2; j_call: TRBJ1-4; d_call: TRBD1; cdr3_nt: TGTGCCAGCAGTCCCGGGACAGGGACATCAAATGAAAAACTGTTTTTT; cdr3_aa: CASSPGTGTSNEKLFF
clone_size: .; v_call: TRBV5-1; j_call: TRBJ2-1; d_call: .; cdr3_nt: TGCGCCAGCACCCGGAGATGGGGGGGCGCCTATAATGAGCAGTTCTTC; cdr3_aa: CASTRRWGGAYNEQFF
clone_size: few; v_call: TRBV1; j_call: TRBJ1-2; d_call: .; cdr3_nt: TGCACCAGCAGCCAAGAGGCGGGGGGGCTTAGTTGGAACGGCTACACCTTC; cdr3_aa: CTSSQEAGGLSWNGYTF
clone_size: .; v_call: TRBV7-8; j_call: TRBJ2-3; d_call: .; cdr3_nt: TGTGCCAGCACTTGGACTGAAGTTTCAGATACGCAGTATTTT; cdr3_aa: CASTWTEVSDTQYF
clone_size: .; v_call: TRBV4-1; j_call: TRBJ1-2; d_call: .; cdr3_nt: TGCGCCAGCAGCCAAGAATGGCGGCGGGTCTATGGCTACACCTTC; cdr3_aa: CASSQEWRRVYGYTF
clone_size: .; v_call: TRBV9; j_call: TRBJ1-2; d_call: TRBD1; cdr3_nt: TGTGCCAGCAGCACTCGACAGGGAACCTATGGCTACACCTTC; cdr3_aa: CASSTRQGTYGYTF
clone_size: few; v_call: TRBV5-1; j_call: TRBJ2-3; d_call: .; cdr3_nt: TGCGCCAGCAGCTTGCGACAGTTAACAGATACGCAGTATTTT; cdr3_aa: CASSLRQLTDTQYF
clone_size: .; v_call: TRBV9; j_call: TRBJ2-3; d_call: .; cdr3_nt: TGTGCCAGCCGCAGGTCCTCTAGCACAGATACGCAGTATTTT; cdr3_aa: CASRRSSSTDTQYF
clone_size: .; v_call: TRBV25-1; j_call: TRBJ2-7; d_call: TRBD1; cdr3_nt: TGTGCCAGCAGTGAATCTCCGGGACAGGGGGGGTACGAGCAGTACTTC; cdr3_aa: CASSESPGQGGYEQYF
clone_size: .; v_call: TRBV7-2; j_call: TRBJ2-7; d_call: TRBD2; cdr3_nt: TGTGCCAGCAGCTTTTCCAGCGGGAGATTCTACGAGCAGTACTTC; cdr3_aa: CASSFSSGRFYEQYF
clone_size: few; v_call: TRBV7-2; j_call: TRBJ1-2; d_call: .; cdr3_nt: TGTGCCAGCAGCAGACGACAGGAGAGGGCCTACACCTTC; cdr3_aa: CASSRRQERAYTF
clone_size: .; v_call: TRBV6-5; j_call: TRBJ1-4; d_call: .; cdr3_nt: TGTGCCAGCAGACGAGTAGAGGGCCGAGAACTGTTTTTT; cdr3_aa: CASRRVEGRELFF
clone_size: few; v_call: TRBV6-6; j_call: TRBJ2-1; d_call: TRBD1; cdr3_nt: TGTGCCAGCAGCCACTATCAGGGGGCAGGTTACAATGAGCAGTTCTTC; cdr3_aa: CASSHYQGAGYNEQFF
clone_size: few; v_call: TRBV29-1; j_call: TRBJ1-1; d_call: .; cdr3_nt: TGCAGCGTTGAAGAGGAGATGAACACTGAAGCTTTCTTT; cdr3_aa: CSVEEEMNTEAFF
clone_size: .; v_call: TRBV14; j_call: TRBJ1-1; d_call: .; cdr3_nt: TGTGCCAGCAGCCACAGGAGGACGGTACTGAACACTGAAGCTTTCTTT; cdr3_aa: CASSHRRTVLNTEAFF
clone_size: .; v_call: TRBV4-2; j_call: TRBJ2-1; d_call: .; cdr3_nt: TGTGCCAGCAGCCCCCCCCTGGGGCCGAGCTCCTACAATGAGCAGTTCTTC; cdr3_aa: CASSPPLGPSSYNEQFF
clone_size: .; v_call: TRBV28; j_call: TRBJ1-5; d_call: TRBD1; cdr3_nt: TGTGCCAGCAGGCTGCAGGGGGGTAGCAATCAGCCCCAGCATTTT; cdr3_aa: CASRLQGGSNQPQHF
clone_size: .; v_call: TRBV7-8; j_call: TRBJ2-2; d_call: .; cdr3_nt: TGTGCCAGCAGCTTTAGGTGGGAGAGGAACACCGGGGAGCTGTTTTTT; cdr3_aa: CASSFRWERNTGELFF
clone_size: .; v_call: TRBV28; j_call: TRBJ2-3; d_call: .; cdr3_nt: TGTGCCAGCAGTCCCCAAAGCGGTCGCTTCACAGATACGCAGTATTTT; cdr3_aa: CASSPQSGRFTDTQYF
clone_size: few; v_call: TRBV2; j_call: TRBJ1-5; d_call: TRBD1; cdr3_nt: TGTGCCAGCAGAGCCGGGACAGGGCAACAGCCCCAGCATTTT; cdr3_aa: CASRAGTGQQPQHF
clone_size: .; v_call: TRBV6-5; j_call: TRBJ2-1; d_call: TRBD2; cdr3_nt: TGTGCCAGCAGTTACCGCGGGAGCTTCAATGAGCAGTTCTTC; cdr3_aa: CASSYRGSFNEQFF
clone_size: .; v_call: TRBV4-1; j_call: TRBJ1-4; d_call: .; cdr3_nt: TGCGCCAGCAGCCAAGCAAGGAGCAGGGTTGATGAAAAACTGTTTTTT; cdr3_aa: CASSQARSRVDEKLFF
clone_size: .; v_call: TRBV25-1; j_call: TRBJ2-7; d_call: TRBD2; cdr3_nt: TGTGCCAGCAGTTTGTGGGTAGTAGCGGGAGTGGGTGAGCAGTACTTC; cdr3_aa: CASSLWVVAGVGEQYF
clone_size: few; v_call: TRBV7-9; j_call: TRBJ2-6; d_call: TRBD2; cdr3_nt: TGTGCCAGCAGGATGGGAGGGCACGGGGCCAACGTCCTGACTTTC; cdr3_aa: CASRMGGHGANVLTF
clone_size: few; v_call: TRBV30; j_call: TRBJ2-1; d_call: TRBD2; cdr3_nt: TGTGCCTGGAGTTTAGCGGGAGGCTACAATGAGCAGTTCTTC; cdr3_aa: CAWSLAGGYNEQFF
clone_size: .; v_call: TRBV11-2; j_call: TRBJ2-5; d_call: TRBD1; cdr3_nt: TGTGCCAGCAGCACGACAGGGCGGGAGACCCAGTACTTC; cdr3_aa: CASSTTGRETQYF
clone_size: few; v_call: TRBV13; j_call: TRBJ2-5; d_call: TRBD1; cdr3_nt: TGTGCCAGCAGCGGAGGACGGATTAGGGGGCCAGAGACCCAGTACTTC; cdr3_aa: CASSGGRIRGPETQYF
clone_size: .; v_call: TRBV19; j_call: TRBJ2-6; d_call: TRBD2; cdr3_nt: TGTGCCAGTAGTCGCGGGAGGGCCTCTGGGGCCAACGTCCTGACTTTC; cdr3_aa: CASSRGRASGANVLTF
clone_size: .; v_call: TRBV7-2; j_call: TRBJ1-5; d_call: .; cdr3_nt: TGTGCCAGCAGCCTAGTAGGGGATGAACAGCCCCAGCATTTT; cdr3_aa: CASSLVGDEQPQHF